This T cell receptor (beta chain) is from a study of T cells in tuberculosis. The assay was immunoSEQ multiplex PCR, and TCRdb's table has in-frame clones only and misses some. The sample consists of some 30,000 clones, under 95% of them appearing once. The CDR3 extends over 13 amino acids. Germline CDR1 reads MNHEY; CDR2 reads SMNVEV (reference sequence). Trimming left V 5 bases short and J 6 bases short, with 13 bases between. This TCR derives from a donor aged 10 to 29 with latent tuberculosis or without tuberculosis infection. Some clones in this sample may be carry-over from other donors' samples. V and J are TRBV27 and TRBJ1-2; maybe TRBD1 (6 bases). Sequencing was performed on PBMCs. The CDR3 spells CASSDTGPHGYTF. In DNA form, the CDR3 reads TGTGCCAGCAGTGACACAGGGCCCCATGGCTACACCTTC.